This T cell receptor (beta chain) comes out of a study of blood T cell repertoires in COVID-19. About the study: Samples representing acute and convalescent COVID-19 were sourced from the United States, Italy and Spain.

Clones were sequenced by immunoSEQ multiplex PCR, and TCRdb holds only the in-frame ones, with some missing. This sample carries tens of thousands of clones, 75% to 95% of them seen once, and the ten largest clones take under 2.5%. V shed 1 base and J 6 bases; nucleotides not matched to a gene: 12. Germline CDR1 is MNHEY and CDR2 is SMNVEV (reference sequence). The CDR3 loop spans 18 amino acids. The TCR comes from a woman aged 45-65 years in a cohort sampled during active COVID-19. The chain employs TRBV27 and TRBJ2-3; the match to TRBD2 covers 11 bases. The material sequenced was peripheral blood. CDR3 residues: CASSLLGTSGISPDTQYF. The CDR3 region has the DNA TGTGCCAGCAGTTTATTGGGGACTAGCGGAATATCTCCTGATACGCAGTATTTT.